This T cell receptor (beta chain) comes out of a study of shared clonotypes between healthy human individuals. Overall study: There were three CD4 naive, three CD4 memory, two CD8 naive and one CD8 memory plates per donor.

It was CD45RO-negative cells, positively selected for CCR7, that made up naive CD8 cells, with terminally differentiated effector memory CD45RA+ cells excluded. To note about this clone: The antigen remains undetermined.

Germline V gene data show CDR1 as MDHEN and CDR2 as SYDVKM. The V and J ends lost 2 bases and 5 bases, in that order; junction bases with no gene match: 5. This CDR3 has 15 residues. Study-wide points: Memory subsets had estimated richness that was generally smaller than that of naive subsets. For naive CD4 cells, roughly 4.8% of clonotypes were shared across a few donors. Donors were few, which limited the genetic and exposure-history diversity represented.

TCRdb's table, derived via immunoSEQ multiplex PCR, lists solely in-frame clones and lacks some. The table shows 2 million to 2.5 million clones, with under 95% occurring only once. The chain combines TRBV28 with TRBJ2-7; TRBD1 matches 11 bases. What was sequenced was naive CD8+ T cells from PBMCs. The sequence was collected from a young man in good health. Some clones in this sample may be carry-over from other donors' samples. Here the CDR3 reads CASSLDGTGGDEQYF. The CDR3 nucleotides are TGTGCCAGCAGTTTAGACGGGACAGGGGGTGACGAGCAGTACTTC. Variable domain in full (rest from reference TRBV28 and TRBJ2-7): DVKVTQSSRYLVKRTGEKVFLECVQDMDHENMFWYRQDPGLGLRLIYFSYDVKMKEKGDIPEGYSVSREKKERFSLILESASTNQTSMYLCASSLDGTGGDEQYFGPGTRLTVT.